Below, 4 T cell receptor beta chains from the same sample are listed, as sequenced in a study of blood T cell repertoires in COVID-19. The table came from immunoSEQ multiplex PCR; TCRdb's copy has only in-frame clones and leaves some out. In the table there are around 170,000 clones, about nine tenths of which are singletons. Specimen: peripheral blood. These receptors all stem from a man younger than 35 who had recovered from COVID-19.

This clone has a single count. The chain recombines TRBV6-5 with TRBJ1-5; TRBD1 aligns across 9 bases. The CDR3 runs to 14 residues. V gave up 6 bases and J gave up 5 bases; unmatched junction bases: 5. CDR1 is MNHEY, CDR2 SVGAGI, per germline. CDR3 sequence (DNA): TGTGCCAGCAGAGTAACAGGGGGCGATCAGCCCCAGCATTTT. This sequence encodes CASRVTGGDQPQHF.

The chain couples TRBV28 to TRBJ2-1; 7 bases are shared with TRBD2. This CDR3 has 16 amino acids. Trimming cost V 5 bases and J 2 bases; bases outside gene matches: 9. Germline CDR1 reads MDHEN; CDR2 reads SYDVKM. DNA of the CDR3: TGTGCCAGCAGTACCTTGGGGGGGGTAACCTACAATGAGCAGTTCTTC. Protein: CASSTLGGVTYNEQFF.

This sequence joins TRBV28 and TRBJ2-7; D may be TRBD2 (6 bases). Germline CDR1 MDHEN, CDR2 SYDVKM. This CDR3 spans 10 amino acids. V shed 8 bases and J shed 10 bases, with 12 bases lying between them. CDR3 residues: CASGAGIQYF. DNA of the CDR3: TGTGCCAGCGGGGCGGGGATTCAGTACTTC.

This clone was seen only a few times. The rearrangement joins TRBV7-2 to TRBJ1-5; TRBD1 matches 7 bases. Germline V gene sequence: CDR1 SGHTA, CDR2 FQGNSA. V lost 8 bases, J lost 5 bases, and 6 bases stayed unmatched. The CDR3 length is 13 residues. CDR3 nucleotides: TGTGCCAGCCGAGACAGGGTCCATCAGCCCCAGCATTTT. Its protein product is CASRDRVHQPQHF.